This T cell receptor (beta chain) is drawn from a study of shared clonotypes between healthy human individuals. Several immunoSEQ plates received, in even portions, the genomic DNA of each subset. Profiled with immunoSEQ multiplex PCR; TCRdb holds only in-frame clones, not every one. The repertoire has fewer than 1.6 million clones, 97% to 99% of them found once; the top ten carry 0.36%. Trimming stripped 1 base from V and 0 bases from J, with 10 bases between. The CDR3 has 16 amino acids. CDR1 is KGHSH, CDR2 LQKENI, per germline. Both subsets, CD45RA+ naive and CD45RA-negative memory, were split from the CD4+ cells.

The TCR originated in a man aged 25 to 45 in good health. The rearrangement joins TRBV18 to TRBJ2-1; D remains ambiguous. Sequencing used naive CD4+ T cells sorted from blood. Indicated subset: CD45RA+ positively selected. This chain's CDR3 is CASSPQRLNSYNEQFF. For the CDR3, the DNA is TGTGCCAGCTCACCACAACGATTAAACTCCTACAATGAGCAGTTCTTC.